The 5 T cell receptor beta chains given below trace back to one sample, sequenced in a study of T cells after posttransplantation cyclophosphamide. Some clones are missing from TCRdb's copy, which holds only in-frame ones; the method was immunoSEQ multiplex PCR. In the table there are 20,000 to 25,000 clones, about 90% of which are singletons. Controls had myeloablative marrow grafts with methotrexate and calcineurin inhibitor, sampled at 1 year. Sequenced material: PBMCs, taken after an allogeneic stem cell transplant with a calcineurin inhibitor and methotrexate. The receptors were gathered from a female patient aged 50-65 years who received an allogeneic stem cell transplant from an unrelated donor, was CMV-positive, and had chronic GVHD only. A subset of T cells may come from the graft donor.

This chain joins TRBV19 and TRBJ1-1, with a tentative D call TRBD1 (5 bases). Germline V gene data show CDR1 as LNHDA and CDR2 as SQIVND (reference sequence). The CDR3 is made up of 16 amino acids. Deletions cut 0 bases from V and 6 bases from J, with 17 bases between. The DNA for the CDR3 is TGTGCCAGTAGTATAGAGGCCCCGCCGGGGGTCGCTGAAGCTTTCTTT. Translation: CASSIEAPPGVAEAFF.

The rearrangement joins TRBV14 to TRBJ2-5; TRBD2 is a possible D gene (6 bases). Near its end, the DNA agrees better with TRBJ2-7, so the J call may be wrong. CDR1 and CDR2 from the germline V gene are SGHDN and FVKESK. This CDR3 region has 14 residues. The CDR3 sequence: CASSQETGTYEQYF. For the CDR3, the DNA is TGTGCCAGCAGCCAAGAAACCGGGACTTACGAGCAGTACTTC.

The V gene is TRBV7-3, the J gene TRBJ2-7, with a possible D match to TRBD1 (5 bases). Per the germline V gene, CDR1 is SGHTA and CDR2 is FQGTGA. This CDR3 comprises 15 residues. V dropped 6 bases and J dropped 2 bases, with 17 bases sitting between them. CDR3 sequence: CASSVGQGYTYEQYF. CDR3 sequence (DNA): TGTGCCAGCAGTGTTGGCCAGGGATATACCTACGAGCAGTACTTC.

The chain combines TRBV28 with TRBJ2-2; 7 nucleotides line up with TRBD2. The V gene's germline CDR1 is MDHEN and CDR2 SYDVKM. The CDR3 length is 17 residues. The V segment lost 2 bases and the J segment 9 bases; nucleotides outside the gene matches: 15. The CDR3 protein is CASSLSKGLVAIRELFF. CDR3 DNA sequence: TGTGCCAGCAGTTTAAGTAAAGGACTAGTAGCGATCCGGGAGCTGTTTTTT.

The chain carries TRBV7-3 and TRBJ2-3; 9 bases line up with TRBD2. The CDR3 runs 20 residues. Trimming removed 5 bases from V and 1 base from J; junction bases left unmatched: 19. Germline values: CDR1 SGHTA, CDR2 FQGTGA. CDR3 sequence: CASSPPSPRGRVWGTDTQYF. Here the CDR3 DNA reads TGTGCCAGCAGCCCACCCTCCCCCCGCGGGAGGGTATGGGGCACAGATACGCAGTATTTT.